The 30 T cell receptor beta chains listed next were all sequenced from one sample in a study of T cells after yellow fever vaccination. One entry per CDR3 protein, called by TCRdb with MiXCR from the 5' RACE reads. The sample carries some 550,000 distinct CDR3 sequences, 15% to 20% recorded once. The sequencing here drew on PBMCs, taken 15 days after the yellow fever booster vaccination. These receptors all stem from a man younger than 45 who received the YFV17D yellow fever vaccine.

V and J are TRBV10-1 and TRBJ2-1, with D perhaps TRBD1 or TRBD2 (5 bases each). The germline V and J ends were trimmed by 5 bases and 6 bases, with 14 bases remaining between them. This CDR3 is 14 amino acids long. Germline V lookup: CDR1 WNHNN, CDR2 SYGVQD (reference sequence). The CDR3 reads CASSITGTLNEQFF. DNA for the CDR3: TGCGCCAGCAGTATAACCGGGACCCTCAATGAGCAGTTCTTC.

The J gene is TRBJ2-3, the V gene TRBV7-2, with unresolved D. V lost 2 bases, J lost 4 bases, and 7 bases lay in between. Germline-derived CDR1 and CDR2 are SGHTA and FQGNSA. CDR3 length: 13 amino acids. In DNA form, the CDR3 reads TGTGCCAGCAGCTTAATGCACTCAGATACGCAGTATTTT. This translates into CASSLMHSDTQYF.

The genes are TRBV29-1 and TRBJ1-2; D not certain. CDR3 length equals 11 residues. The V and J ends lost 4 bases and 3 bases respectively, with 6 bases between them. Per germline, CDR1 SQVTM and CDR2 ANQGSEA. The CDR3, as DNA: TGCAGCGTTGGGCAGGACTATGGCTACACCTTC. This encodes CSVGQDYGYTF.

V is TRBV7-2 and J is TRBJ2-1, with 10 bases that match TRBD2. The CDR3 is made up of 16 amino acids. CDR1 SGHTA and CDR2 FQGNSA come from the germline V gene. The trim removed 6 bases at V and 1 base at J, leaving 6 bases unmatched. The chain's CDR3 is CASRSGLADSYNEQFF. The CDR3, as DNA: TGTGCCAGCAGGAGCGGACTAGCGGATTCCTACAATGAGCAGTTCTTC.

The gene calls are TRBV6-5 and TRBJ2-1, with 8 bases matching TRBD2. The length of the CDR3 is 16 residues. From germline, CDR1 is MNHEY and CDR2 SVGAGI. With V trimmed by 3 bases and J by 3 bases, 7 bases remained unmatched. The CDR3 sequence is CASSYSQTSGYNEQFF. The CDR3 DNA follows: TGTGCCAGCAGTTATTCGCAAACTAGCGGCTACAATGAGCAGTTCTTC.

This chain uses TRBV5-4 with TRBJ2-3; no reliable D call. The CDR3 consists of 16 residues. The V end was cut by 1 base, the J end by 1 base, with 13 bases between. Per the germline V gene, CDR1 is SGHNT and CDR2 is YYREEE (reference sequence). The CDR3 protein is CASSLPRSLGTDTQYF. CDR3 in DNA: TGTGCCAGCAGCTTGCCCAGGAGCCTTGGCACAGATACGCAGTATTTT.

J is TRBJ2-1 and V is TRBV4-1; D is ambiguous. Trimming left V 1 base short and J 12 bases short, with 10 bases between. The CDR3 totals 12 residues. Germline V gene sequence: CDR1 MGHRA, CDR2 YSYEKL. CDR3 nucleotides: TGCGCCAGCAGCCAAGGTATAGGCCCGCAGTTCTTC. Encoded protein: CASSQGIGPQFF.

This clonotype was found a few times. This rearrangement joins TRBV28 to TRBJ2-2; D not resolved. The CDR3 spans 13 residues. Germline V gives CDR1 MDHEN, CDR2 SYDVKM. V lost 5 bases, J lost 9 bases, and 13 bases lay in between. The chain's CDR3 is CASSRIGGRELFF. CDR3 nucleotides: TGTGCCAGCAGTCGAATCGGTGGACGGGAGCTGTTTTTT.

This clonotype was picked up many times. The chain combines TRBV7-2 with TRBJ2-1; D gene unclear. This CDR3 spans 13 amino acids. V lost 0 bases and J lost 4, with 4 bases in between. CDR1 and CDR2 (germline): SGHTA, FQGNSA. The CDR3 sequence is CASSLAQYNEQFF. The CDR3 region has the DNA TGTGCCAGCAGCTTAGCACAGTACAATGAGCAGTTCTTC.

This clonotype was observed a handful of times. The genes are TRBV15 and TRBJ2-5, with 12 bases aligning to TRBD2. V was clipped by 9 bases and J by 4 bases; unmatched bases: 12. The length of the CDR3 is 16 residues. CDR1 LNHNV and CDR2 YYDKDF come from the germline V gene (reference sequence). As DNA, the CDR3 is TGTGCCACTGCTAGGACTAGCGGGATAGTAGCAGAGACCCAGTACTTC. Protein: CATARTSGIVAETQYF.

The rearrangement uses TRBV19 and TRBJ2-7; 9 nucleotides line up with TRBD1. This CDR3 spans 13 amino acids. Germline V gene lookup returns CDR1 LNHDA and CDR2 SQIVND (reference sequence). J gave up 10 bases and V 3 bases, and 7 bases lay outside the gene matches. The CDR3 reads CASSMDRGGDQYF. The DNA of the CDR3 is TGTGCCAGTAGTATGGACAGGGGAGGCGATCAGTACTTC.

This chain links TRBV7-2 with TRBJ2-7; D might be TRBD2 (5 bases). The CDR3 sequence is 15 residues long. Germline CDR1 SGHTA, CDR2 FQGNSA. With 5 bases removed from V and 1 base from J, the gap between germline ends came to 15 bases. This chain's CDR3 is CASSPANRGSYEQYF. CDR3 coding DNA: TGTGCCAGCAGCCCCGCGAATCGGGGATCCTACGAGCAGTACTTC.

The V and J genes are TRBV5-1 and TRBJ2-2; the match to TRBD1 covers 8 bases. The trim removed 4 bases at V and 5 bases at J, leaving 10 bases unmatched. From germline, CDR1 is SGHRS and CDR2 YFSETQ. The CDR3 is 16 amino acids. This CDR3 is CASSPSQGAQTGELFF. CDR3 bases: TGCGCCAGCAGCCCATCTCAGGGGGCGCAAACCGGGGAGCTGTTTTTT. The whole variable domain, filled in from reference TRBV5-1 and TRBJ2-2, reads KAGVTQTPRYLIKTRGQQVTLSCSPISGHRSVSWYQQTPGQGLQFLFEYFSETQRNKGNFPGRFSGRQFSNSRSEMNVSTLELGDSALYLCASSPSQGAQTGELFFGEGSRLTVL.

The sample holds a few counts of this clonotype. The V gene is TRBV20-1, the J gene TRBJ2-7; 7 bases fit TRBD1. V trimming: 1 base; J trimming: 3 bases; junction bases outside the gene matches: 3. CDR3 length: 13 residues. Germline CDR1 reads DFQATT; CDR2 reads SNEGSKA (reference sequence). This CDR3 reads CSARATGDYEQYF. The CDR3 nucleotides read TGCAGTGCTAGAGCTACAGGGGACTACGAGCAGTACTTC.

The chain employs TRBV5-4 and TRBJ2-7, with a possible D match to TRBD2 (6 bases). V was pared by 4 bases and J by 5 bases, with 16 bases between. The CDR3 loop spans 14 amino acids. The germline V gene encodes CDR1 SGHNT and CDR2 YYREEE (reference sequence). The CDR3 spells CASSPPGERNEQYF. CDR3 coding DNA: TGTGCCAGCAGCCCCCCGGGGGAGCGGAACGAGCAGTACTTC.

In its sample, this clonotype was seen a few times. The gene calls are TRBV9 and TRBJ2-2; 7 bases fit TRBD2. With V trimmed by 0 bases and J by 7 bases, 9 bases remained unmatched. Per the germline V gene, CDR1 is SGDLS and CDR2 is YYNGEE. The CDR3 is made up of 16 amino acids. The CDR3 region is CASSVVGGSIHGELFF. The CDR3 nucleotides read TGTGCCAGCAGCGTAGTGGGCGGGAGTATACACGGGGAGCTGTTTTTT. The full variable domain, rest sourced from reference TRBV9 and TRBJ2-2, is DSGVTQTPKHLITATGQRVTLRCSPRSGDLSVYWYQQSLDQGLQFLIQYYNGEERAKGNILERFSAQQFPDLHSELNLSSLELGDSALYFCASSVVGGSIHGELFFGEGSRLTVL.

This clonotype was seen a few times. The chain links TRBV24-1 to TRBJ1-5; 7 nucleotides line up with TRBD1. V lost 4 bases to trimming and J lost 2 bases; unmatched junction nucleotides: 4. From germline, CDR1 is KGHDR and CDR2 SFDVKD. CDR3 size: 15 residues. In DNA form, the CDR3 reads TGTGCCACCAGTGAAGACGACAGGGGCAATCAGCCCCAGCATTTT. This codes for CATSEDDRGNQPQHF.

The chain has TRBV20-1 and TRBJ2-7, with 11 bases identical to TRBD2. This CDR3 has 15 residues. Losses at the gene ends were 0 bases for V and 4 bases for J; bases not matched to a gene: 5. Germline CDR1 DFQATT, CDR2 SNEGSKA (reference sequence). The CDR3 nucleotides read TGCAGTGCTAGAGATCAAACTAGCGGGAGATACGAGCAGTACTTC. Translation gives CSARDQTSGRYEQYF.

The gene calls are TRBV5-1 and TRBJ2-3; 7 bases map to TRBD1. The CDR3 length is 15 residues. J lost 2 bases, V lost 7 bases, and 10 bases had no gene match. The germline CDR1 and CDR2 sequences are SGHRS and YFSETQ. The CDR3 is CASRTLGGPTDTQYF. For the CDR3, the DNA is TGCGCCAGCCGAACCCTAGGGGGCCCCACAGATACGCAGTATTTT.

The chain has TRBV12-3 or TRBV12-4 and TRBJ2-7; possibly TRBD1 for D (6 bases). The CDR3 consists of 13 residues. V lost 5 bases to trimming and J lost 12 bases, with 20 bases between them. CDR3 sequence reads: CASSPSVGQIAYF. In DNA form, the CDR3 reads TGTGCCAGCAGTCCCAGCGTAGGACAGATTGCGTACTTC.

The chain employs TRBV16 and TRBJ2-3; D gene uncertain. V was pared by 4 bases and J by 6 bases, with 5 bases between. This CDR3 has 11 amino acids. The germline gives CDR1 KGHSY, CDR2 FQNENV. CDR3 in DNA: TGTGCCAGCAGCCCCAAGGATACGCAGTATTTT. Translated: CASSPKDTQYF.

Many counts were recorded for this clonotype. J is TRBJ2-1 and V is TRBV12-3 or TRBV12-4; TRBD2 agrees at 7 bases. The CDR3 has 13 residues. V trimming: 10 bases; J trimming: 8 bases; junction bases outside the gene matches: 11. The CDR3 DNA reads TGTGCCACTGGGACTACGGTTAGTGATGAGCAGTTCTTC. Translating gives CATGTTVSDEQFF.

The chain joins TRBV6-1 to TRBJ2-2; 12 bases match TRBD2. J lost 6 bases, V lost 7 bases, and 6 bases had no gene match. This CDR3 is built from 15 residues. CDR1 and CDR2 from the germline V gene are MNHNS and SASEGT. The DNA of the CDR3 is TGTGCCAGCAACCCGGGACTAGCGGGTGCCGGGGAGCTGTTTTTT. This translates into CASNPGLAGAGELFF.

The chain's CDR3 is CASSPTGPREQFF. Here the CDR3 DNA reads TGTGCCAGCTCACCAACAGGACCAAGAGAGCAGTTCTTC. The J gene is TRBJ2-1, the V gene TRBV18, with TRBD1 as a possible D gene (5 bases). The CDR3 has 13 amino acids. Germline loops: CDR1 KGHSH, CDR2 LQKENI. Deletions cut 2 bases from V and 10 bases from J, with 12 bases between.

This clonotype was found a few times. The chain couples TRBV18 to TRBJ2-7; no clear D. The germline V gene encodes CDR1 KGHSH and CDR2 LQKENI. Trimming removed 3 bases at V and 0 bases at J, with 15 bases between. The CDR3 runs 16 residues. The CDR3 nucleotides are TGTGCCAGCTCACCTTCTTCGGGTTTGAGCTCCTACGAGCAGTACTTC. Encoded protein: CASSPSSGLSSYEQYF.

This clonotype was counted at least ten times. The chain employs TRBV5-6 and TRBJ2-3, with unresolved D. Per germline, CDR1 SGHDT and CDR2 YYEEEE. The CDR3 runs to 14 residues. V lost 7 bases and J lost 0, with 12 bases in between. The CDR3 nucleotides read TGTGCCAGCGGGCTAGTAGGAAGCACAGATACGCAGTATTTT. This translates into CASGLVGSTDTQYF.

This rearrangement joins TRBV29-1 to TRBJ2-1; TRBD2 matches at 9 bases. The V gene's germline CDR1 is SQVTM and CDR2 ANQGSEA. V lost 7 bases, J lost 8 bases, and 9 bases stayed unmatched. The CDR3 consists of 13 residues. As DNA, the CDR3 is TGCAGCGGGGCTGGACTAGCGAACTATGAGCAGTTCTTC. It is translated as CSGAGLANYEQFF.

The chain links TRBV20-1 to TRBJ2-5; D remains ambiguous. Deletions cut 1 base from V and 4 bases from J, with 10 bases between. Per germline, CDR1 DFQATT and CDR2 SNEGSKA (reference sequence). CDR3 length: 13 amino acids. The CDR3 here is CSARGTPGETQYF. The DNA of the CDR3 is TGCAGTGCTAGAGGAACCCCCGGAGAGACCCAGTACTTC.

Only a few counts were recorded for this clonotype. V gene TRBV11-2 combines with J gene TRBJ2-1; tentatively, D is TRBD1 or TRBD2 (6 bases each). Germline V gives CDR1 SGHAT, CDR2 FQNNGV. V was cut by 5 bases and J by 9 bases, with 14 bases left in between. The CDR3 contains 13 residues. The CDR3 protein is CASSRLGGAEQFF. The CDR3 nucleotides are TGTGCCAGCAGCCGACTAGGGGGAGCTGAGCAGTTCTTC.

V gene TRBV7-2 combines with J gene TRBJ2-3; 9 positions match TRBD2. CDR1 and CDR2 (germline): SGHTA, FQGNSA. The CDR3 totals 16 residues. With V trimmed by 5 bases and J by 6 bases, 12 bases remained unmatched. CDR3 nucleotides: TGTGCCAGCAGCCCAGGGACTAGCTCTGTGGGGGATACGCAGTATTTT. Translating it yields CASSPGTSSVGDTQYF.